This T cell receptor beta chain emerged from a study of technical replicates of blood from four donors. The CDR3 covers 15 residues. Some clones are missing from TCRdb's copy, which holds only in-frame ones; the method was immunoSEQ multiplex PCR. Among 75,000 to 90,000 clones listed, 96% were seen once. The origin of this receptor is a human donor in good health. The chain couples TRBV12-2 to TRBJ1-2; the table's D call, TRBD1, was not checked against the DNA. TRBV12-2 is classified as a pseudogene. Sequencing was done on a sample of T cells isolated from PBMCs. The CDR3 region has the DNA TGTGCAAGTCTACAGGGCTCCCCTGTAATACGTGGCTACACCTTC. Residues: CASLQGSPVIRGYTF.